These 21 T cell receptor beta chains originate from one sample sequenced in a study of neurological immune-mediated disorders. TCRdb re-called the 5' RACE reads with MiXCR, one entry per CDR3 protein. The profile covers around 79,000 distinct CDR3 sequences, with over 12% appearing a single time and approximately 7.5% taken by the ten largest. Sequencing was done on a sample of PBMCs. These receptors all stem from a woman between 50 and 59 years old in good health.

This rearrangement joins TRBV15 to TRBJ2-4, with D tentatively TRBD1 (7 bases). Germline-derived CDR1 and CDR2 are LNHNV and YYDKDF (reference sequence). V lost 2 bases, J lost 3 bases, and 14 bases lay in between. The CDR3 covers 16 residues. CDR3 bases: TGTGCCACCAGCAGACACCAGGGGGGAGGCAAAAACATTCAGTACTTC. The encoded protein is CATSRHQGGGKNIQYF.

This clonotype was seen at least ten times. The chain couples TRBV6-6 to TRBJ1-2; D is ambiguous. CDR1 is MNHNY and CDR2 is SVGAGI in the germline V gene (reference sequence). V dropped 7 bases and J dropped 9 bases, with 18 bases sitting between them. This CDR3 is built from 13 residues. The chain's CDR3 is CASNIGPLGSYTF. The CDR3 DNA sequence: TGTGCCAGCAACATCGGACCGCTCGGGAGCTACACCTTC.

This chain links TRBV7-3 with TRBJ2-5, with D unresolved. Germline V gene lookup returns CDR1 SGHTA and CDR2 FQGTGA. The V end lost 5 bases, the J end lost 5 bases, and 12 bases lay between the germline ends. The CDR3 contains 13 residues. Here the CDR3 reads CASSQERDETQYF. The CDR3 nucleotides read TGTGCCAGCAGCCAAGAGAGAGATGAGACCCAGTACTTC.

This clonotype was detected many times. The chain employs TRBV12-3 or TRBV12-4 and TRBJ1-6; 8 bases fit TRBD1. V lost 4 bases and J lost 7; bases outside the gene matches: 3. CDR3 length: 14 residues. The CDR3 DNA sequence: TGTGCCAGCAGTTGGACAGGGCGGAATTCACCCCTCCACTTT. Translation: CASSWTGRNSPLHF.

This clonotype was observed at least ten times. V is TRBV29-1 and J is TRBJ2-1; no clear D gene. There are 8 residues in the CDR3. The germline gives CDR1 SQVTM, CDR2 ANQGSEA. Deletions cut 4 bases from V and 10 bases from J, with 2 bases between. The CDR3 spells CSVGEQFF. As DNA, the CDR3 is TGCAGCGTTGGAGAGCAGTTCTTC.

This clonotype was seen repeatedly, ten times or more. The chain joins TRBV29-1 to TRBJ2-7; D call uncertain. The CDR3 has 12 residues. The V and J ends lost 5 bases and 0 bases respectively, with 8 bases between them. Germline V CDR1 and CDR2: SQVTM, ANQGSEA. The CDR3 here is CSVRPSSYEQYF. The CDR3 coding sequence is TGCAGCGTTCGACCAAGCTCCTACGAGCAGTACTTC.

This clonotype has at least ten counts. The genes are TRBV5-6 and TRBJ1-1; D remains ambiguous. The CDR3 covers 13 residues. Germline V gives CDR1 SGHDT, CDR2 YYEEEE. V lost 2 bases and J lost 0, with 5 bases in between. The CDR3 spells CASSLELNTEAFF. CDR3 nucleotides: TGTGCCAGCAGCTTAGAGTTGAACACTGAAGCTTTCTTT.

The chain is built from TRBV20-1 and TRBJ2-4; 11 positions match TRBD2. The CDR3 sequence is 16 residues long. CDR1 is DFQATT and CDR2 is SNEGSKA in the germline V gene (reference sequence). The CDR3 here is CNARDSSGGSGNIQYF. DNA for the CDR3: TGCAATGCCAGAGATTCTAGCGGGGGGTCCGGAAACATTCAGTACTTC.

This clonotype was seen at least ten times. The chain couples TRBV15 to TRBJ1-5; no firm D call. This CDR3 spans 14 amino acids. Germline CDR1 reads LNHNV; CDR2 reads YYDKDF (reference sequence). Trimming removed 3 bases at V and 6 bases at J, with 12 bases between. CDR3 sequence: CATSSETGGQPQHF. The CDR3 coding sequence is TGTGCCACCAGCAGTGAGACGGGCGGTCAGCCCCAGCATTTT.

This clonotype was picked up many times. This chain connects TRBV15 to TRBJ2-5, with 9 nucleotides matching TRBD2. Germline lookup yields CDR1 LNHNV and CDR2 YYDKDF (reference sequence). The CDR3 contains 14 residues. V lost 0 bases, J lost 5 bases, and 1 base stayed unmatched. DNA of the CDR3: TGTGCCACCAGCAGAGAGCGGGAGGGGGAGACCCAGTACTTC. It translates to CATSREREGETQYF. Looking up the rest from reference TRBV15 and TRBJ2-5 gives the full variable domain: DAMVIQNPRYQVTQFGKPVTLSCSQTLNHNVMYWYQQKSSQAPKLLFHYYDKDFNNEADTPDNFQSRRPNTSFCFLDIRSPGLGDTAMYLCATSREREGETQYFGPGTRLLVL.

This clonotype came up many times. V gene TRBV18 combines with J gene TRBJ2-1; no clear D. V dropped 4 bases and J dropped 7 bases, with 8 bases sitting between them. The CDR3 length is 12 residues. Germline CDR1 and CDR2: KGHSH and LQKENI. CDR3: CASSLRVNEQFF. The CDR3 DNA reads TGTGCCAGCTCACTAAGGGTTAATGAGCAGTTCTTC. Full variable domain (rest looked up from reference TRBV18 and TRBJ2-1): NAGVMQNPRHLVRRRGQEARLRCSPMKGHSHVYWYRQLPEEGLKFMVYLQKENIIDESGMPKERFSAEFPKEGPSILRIQQVVRGDSAAYFCASSLRVNEQFFGPGTRLTVL.

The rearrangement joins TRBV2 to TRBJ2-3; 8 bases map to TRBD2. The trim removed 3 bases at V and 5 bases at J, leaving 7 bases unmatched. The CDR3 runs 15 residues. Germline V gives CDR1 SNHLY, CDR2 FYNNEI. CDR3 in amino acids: CASSERTSSEDTQYF. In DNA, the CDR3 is TGTGCCAGCAGTGAGAGGACTAGCTCGGAAGATACGCAGTATTTT.

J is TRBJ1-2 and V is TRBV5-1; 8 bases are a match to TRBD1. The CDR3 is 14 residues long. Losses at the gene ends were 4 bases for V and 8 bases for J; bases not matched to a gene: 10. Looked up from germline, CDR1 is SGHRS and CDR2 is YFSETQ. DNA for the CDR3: TGCGCCAGCAGCCCACGCCAGACAGGGGTCGGCTACACCTTC. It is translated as CASSPRQTGVGYTF.

CDR3 sequence (DNA): TGCGCCAGCAGCGCCTGGGACAGGGGCACAGATACGCAGTATTTT. It yields the protein CASSAWDRGTDTQYF. The chain recombines TRBV5-1 with TRBJ2-3, with 9 nucleotides matching TRBD1. Germline CDR1 reads SGHRS; CDR2 reads YFSETQ. The CDR3 is made up of 15 amino acids. V trimming: 4 bases; J trimming: 1 base; junction bases outside the gene matches: 4. Complete variable domain (other parts from reference TRBV5-1 and TRBJ2-3): KAGVTQTPRYLIKTRGQQVTLSCSPISGHRSVSWYQQTPGQGLQFLFEYFSETQRNKGNFPGRFSGRQFSNSRSEMNVSTLELGDSALYLCASSAWDRGTDTQYFGPGTRLTVL.

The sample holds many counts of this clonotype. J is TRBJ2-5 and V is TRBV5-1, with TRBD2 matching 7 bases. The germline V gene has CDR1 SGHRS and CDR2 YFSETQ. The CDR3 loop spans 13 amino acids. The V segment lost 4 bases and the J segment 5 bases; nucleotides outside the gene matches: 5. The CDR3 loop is CASSLSGLETQYF. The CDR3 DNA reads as TGCGCCAGCAGCCTTAGCGGGTTGGAGACCCAGTACTTC.

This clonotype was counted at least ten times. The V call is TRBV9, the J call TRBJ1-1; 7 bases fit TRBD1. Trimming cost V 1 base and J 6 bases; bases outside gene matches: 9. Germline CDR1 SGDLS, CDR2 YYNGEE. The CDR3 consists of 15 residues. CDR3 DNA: TGTGCCAGCAGCGTACCCAGGGGGAAGTACGCTGAAGCTTTCTTT. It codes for CASSVPRGKYAEAFF.

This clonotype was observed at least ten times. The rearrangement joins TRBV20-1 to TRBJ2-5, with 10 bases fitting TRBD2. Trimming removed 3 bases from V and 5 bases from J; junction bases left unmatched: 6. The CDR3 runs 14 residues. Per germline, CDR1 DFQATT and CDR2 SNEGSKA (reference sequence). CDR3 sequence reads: CSASSGGAVETQYF. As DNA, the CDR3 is TGCAGTGCTAGCAGCGGGGGGGCCGTGGAGACCCAGTACTTC.

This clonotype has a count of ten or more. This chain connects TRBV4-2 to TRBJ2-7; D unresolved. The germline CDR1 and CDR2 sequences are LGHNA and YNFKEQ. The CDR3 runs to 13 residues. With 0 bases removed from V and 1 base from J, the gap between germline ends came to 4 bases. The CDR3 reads CASSQEASYEQYF. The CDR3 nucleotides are TGTGCCAGCAGCCAAGAGGCGTCCTACGAGCAGTACTTC.

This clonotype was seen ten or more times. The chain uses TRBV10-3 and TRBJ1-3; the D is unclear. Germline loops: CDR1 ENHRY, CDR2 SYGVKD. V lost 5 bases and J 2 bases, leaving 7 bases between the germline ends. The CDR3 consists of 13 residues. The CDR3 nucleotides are TGTGCCATCAGTTCCAGGACTGGAAACACCATATATTTT. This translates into CAISSRTGNTIYF.

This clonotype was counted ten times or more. The CDR3 region is CASRTGWEAEAFF. The CDR3 DNA reads as TGCGCCAGCCGGACAGGGTGGGAGGCTGAAGCTTTCTTT. The chain is built from TRBV5-1 and TRBJ1-1; 8 nucleotides align to TRBD1. This CDR3 is built from 13 residues. Germline trimming cut 7 bases from V and 6 bases from J; bases unmatched to any gene: 8. Germline V gives CDR1 SGHRS, CDR2 YFSETQ. The full variable domain, rest sourced from reference TRBV5-1 and TRBJ1-1, is KAGVTQTPRYLIKTRGQQVTLSCSPISGHRSVSWYQQTPGQGLQFLFEYFSETQRNKGNFPGRFSGRQFSNSRSEMNVSTLELGDSALYLCASRTGWEAEAFFGQGTRLTVV.

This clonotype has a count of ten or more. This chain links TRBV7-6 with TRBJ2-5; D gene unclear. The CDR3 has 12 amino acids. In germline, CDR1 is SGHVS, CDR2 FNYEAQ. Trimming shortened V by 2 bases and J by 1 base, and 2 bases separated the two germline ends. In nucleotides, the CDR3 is TGTGCCAGCAGCTTACTCCAAGAGACCCAGTACTTC. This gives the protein CASSLLQETQYF.